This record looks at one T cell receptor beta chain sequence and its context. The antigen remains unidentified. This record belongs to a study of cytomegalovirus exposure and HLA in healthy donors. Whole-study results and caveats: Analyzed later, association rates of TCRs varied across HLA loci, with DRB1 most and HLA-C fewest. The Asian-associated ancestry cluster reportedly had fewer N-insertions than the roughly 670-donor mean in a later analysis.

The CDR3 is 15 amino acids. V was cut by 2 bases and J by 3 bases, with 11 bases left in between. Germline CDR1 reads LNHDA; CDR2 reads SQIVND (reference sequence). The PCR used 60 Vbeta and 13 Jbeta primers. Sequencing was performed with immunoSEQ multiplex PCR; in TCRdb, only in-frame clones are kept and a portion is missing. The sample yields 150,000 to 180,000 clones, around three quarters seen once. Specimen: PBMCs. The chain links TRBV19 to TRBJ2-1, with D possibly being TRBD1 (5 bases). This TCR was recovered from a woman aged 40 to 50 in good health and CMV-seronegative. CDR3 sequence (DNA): TGTGCCAGTAGTATATGGCGCCAGGGCTACAATGAGCAGTTCTTC. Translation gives CASSIWRQGYNEQFF.